Detailed here is one T cell receptor beta chain. Its antigen has not been determined. Per-base quality was not reported, and no clone a single base away is much larger than it. At diagnosis, tumor, uninvolved tumor-adjacent lung and peripheral blood were collected and then preserved as a mix of FFPE and fresh-frozen material. For TCR repertoire profiling, blood samples were analyzed as peripheral blood mononuclear cells. TCR beta CDR3 regions were sequenced from DNA using the immunoSEQ Assay. The paper's data handling went like this. To compute T cell density, TCR beta template counts were normalized to usable DNA, which was estimated by amplifying housekeeping genes. The preseqR package was used to estimate richness by extrapolating to 400,000 templates for PBMC samples and to 120,000 templates for tissue samples. Clonality was taken to be one minus Pielou's evenness. Tissue-enriched TCRs were identified by differential abundance testing using productive amino-acid clonotypes, minimum total count 5 and alpha 0.1. Repertoire overlap between compartments was quantified with the Jaccard Index and Morisita Overlap Index. TCR beta CDR3s were clustered by GLIPH together with public tetramer-defined viral CDR3s, and at least three viral sequences plus V-gene enrichment were required for viral motifs. Here the immuneACCESS table is served through TCRdb, limited to in-frame sequences with V and J called. Missing clones are a known gap in these copies; in checked studies unresolved V genes cover under half, and the rest lacks a known reason. That table supplies the V and J calls and clone size; D and trimming were determined from the DNA. The sample contains roughly 48,000 clones, 77% of them found a single time. The top ten clones comprise around a sixth of the sample.

This specimen comes from a study of T cells in localized non-small cell lung cancer (dated by TCRdb to the early 2020s). Notes on the research overall: T cell repertoires of hundreds of early-stage NSCLC patients were analyzed, with tumors being compared against uninvolved tumor-adjacent lungs. The cohort comprised around 250 treatment-naïve NSCLC patients with resected, localized lung tumors. The mean age of the NSCLC patients was around 67 years, with about 130 men and around 110 women. Overall study outcomes, separate from this receptor: Since the design was exploratory, TCR variables were selected using unadjusted p-values with no false-discovery rate correction. A median of about 61 of the top 100 tumor clones turned up in the paired uninvolved adjacent lung, and under 30 of those clones also ranked among the top 100 of that same adjacent lung. Higher T cell density in blood was associated with longer overall survival, whereas higher clonality in adjacent lung was associated with shorter survival. Multi-region tumor sequencing was not performed, so intratumor heterogeneity could not be excluded. Uninvolved tumor-adjacent lung showed the highest T cell clonality, higher than tumor, which suggests more focused antigenic responses in the uninvolved tumor-adjacent lung.

Trimming at the junction amounts to 4 bases on V and 4 bases on J, and the germline ends lie 13 bases apart. Via the germline V gene, CDR1 is MDHEN and CDR2 SYDVKM. The CDR3 starts with the cysteine, ends with the phenylalanine, and has 15 residues. The retained sequence is limited to the CDR3, 45 bases, with the frame set at the first base. The rearranged chain carries TRBV28 and TRBJ2-2; there is no confident call for the D gene. Sequencing used peripheral blood, obtained before any cancer treatment. The receptor was isolated from a man aged 35 to 70 with stage I squamous cell lung carcinoma. The CDR3 has the sequence CASSSGRLGTGELFF. The base sequence is TGTGCCAGCAGTTCCGGGCGGCTAGGCACCGGGGAGCTGTTTTTT.